These T cell receptor beta chains were read from a single sample in a study of a mutant IDH1 vaccine in newly diagnosed glioma. These receptors' antigens are unknown. Repertoires were generated with immunoSEQ multiplex PCR, while TCRdb's copy carries only in-frame clones and drops some. The sample contains 73,000 or so clones, 84% of which appear only once. The sequencing here drew on PBMCs, taken from a glioma patient whose treatment included an IDH1 peptide vaccine. The receptors were gathered from a man younger than 35 with glioma. Each CDR3 is given with its conserved first and last residue. A D gene is named only where the DNA matches it firmly. For some rows the clone size is stated as once, few or many, or as a class when expanded; others skip it.

>TRBV18|-|TRBJ1-1|TRBD1|15
CASSSGTGGITEAFF
TGTGCCAGCTCATCGGGGACAGGGGGCATCACTGAAGCTTTCTTT
>TRBV9|-|TRBJ1-2|-|12
CASSPRLEGYTF
TGTGCCAGCAGCCCGCGACTGGAGGGCTACACCTTC
>TRBV4-1|-|TRBJ1-3|-|17
CASSQVVQPFSGNTIYF
TGCGCCAGCAGCCAAGTAGTTCAGCCTTTCTCTGGAAACACCATATATTTT
>TRBV19|-|TRBJ2-6|-|14
CASRGETGANVLTF
TGTGCCAGTAGGGGGGAGACTGGGGCCAACGTCCTGACTTTC
>TRBV2|-|TRBJ2-7|TRBD1|17
CASRIDRGKGHSYEQYF
TGTGCCAGCAGGATCGACAGGGGAAAAGGACACTCCTACGAGCAGTACTTC
>TRBV7-8|-|TRBJ2-7|TRBD2|18
CASSLAPPGVAGGDEQYF
TGTGCCAGCAGCTTAGCTCCCCCCGGGGTAGCGGGAGGAGACGAGCAGTACTTC
>TRBV5-1|-|TRBJ1-4|-|17
CASSLATTLPTNEKLFF
TGCGCCAGCAGCTTGGCGACGACTCTACCAACTAATGAAAAACTGTTTTTT
>TRBV19|-|TRBJ2-2|TRBD2|13
CASSWGRAGELFF
TGTGCCAGTAGTTGGGGGAGGGCCGGGGAGCTGTTTTTT
>TRBV6-1|-|TRBJ1-6|TRBD1|15
CASSRQGTYNSPLHF
TGTGCCAGCAGTAGACAGGGGACCTATAATTCACCCCTCCACTTT
>TRBV5-1|-|TRBJ1-3|-|15
CASSLDLGYGNTIYF
TGCGCCAGCAGCTTGGACCTAGGTTACGGAAACACCATATATTTT
>TRBV27|-|TRBJ1-1|-|15
CASRPFKGISTEAFF
TGTGCCAGCAGGCCATTTAAAGGGATTAGCACTGAAGCTTTCTTT
>TRBV4-3|medium-sized|TRBJ2-1|TRBD2|15
CASSQDRGTNNEQFF
TGCGCCAGCAGCCAAGATCGCGGGACTAACAATGAGCAGTTCTTC
>TRBV7-7|-|TRBJ2-2|-|15
CASSLEASYTGELFF
TGTGCTAGCAGCTTAGAGGCTTCCTACACCGGGGAGCTGTTTTTT
>TRBV28|-|TRBJ2-6|-|15
CATTEASGGANVLTF
TGTGCCACCACCGAGGCCTCGGGAGGGGCCAACGTCCTGACTTTC
>TRBV30|-|TRBJ1-5|-|14
CAWSGGGSNQPQHF
TGTGCCTGGAGTGGTGGGGGAAGCAATCAGCCCCAGCATTTT
>TRBV12-5|-|TRBJ2-5|TRBD1|15
CASGLGTGEPETQYF
TGTGCTAGTGGTTTGGGGACAGGAGAGCCCGAGACCCAGTACTTC
>TRBV19|once|TRBJ1-1|TRBD1|15
CASKFDRGLGTEAFF
TGTGCCAGTAAGTTTGACAGGGGGTTGGGAACTGAAGCTTTCTTT
>TRBV27|-|TRBJ1-1|-|17
CASSLSPAQAGRTEAFF
TGTGCCAGCAGTTTAAGTCCGGCCCAGGCCGGACGGACTGAAGCTTTCTTT
>TRBV5-6|once|TRBJ2-5|-|16
CASSLVRGLAEETQYF
TGTGCCAGCAGCTTGGTGAGAGGGCTGGCGGAAGAGACCCAGTACTTC
>TRBV5-1|-|TRBJ2-7|-|14
CASSLRILPDEQYF
TGCGCCAGCAGCTTGAGGATTCTCCCCGACGAGCAGTACTTC
>TRBV19|-|TRBJ2-5|-|14
CASSIELLGETQYF
TGTGCCAGTAGTATTGAACTCCTAGGGGAGACCCAGTACTTC
>TRBV29-1|-|TRBJ2-7|-|16
CSVEVWGVRSRYEQYF
TGCAGCGTTGAAGTTTGGGGGGTGAGGAGCCGATACGAGCAGTACTTC
>TRBV9|-|TRBJ2-1|TRBD2|15
CASSARLAGVNEQFF
TGTGCCAGCAGCGCAAGACTAGCGGGGGTCAATGAGCAGTTCTTC
>TRBV4-2|-|TRBJ2-6|-|16
CASSQGGVAGANVLTF
TGTGCCAGCAGCCAAGGGGGAGTGGCCGGGGCCAACGTCCTGACTTTC
>TRBV6-1|-|TRBJ2-7|-|14
CASKSWARPGEQYF
TGTGCCAGCAAGTCGTGGGCCCGCCCTGGCGAGCAGTACTTC
>TRBV7-2|-|TRBJ1-5|-|16
CASSTHRSGGNQPQHF
TGTGCCAGCAGCACTCACCGATCGGGGGGGAATCAGCCCCAGCATTTT
>TRBV4-3|-|TRBJ2-3|TRBD1|16
CASSYGTGGSTDTQYF
TGCGCCAGCAGCTACGGGACAGGGGGCAGCACAGATACGCAGTATTTT
>TRBV7-2|-|TRBJ1-2|-|16
CASSPGRAWNSYGYTF
TGTGCCAGCAGCCCAGGACGGGCATGGAATAGCTATGGCTACACCTTC
>TRBV6-5|-|TRBJ2-7|-|13
CASSTVRGYEQYF
TGTGCCAGCAGTACCGTCAGGGGCTACGAGCAGTACTTC
>TRBV5-1|-|TRBJ1-2|-|14
CASSLEQAVDGYTF
TGCGCCAGCAGCTTGGAACAGGCAGTCGATGGCTACACCTTC
>TRBV29-1|-|TRBJ2-6|TRBD1|13
CSVGTDRPNVLTF
TGCAGCGTGGGCACGGACAGGCCCAACGTCCTGACTTTC
>TRBV5-4|-|TRBJ1-1|TRBD1|17
CASSLAQGAHRDTEAFF
TGTGCCAGCAGCTTGGCCCAGGGGGCGCACCGGGACACTGAAGCTTTCTTT
>TRBV19|-|TRBJ1-3|-|16
CASRAPAGDSGNTIYF
TGTGCCAGTAGGGCTCCCGCAGGGGACTCTGGAAACACCATATATTTT
>TRBV18|-|TRBJ1-3|-|15
CASSPQLWSGNTIYF
TGTGCCAGCTCACCGCAGCTTTGGTCTGGAAACACCATATATTTT
>TRBV5-1|-|TRBJ1-1|-|13
CASSHDRNTEAFF
TGCGCCAGCAGCCACGACAGGAACACTGAAGCTTTCTTT
>TRBV5-6|-|TRBJ2-4|-|16
CASSLPGHLAKNIQYF
TGTGCCAGCAGCTTGCCGGGACATCTAGCCAAAAACATTCAGTACTTC
>TRBV15|-|TRBJ2-5|-|14
CATSRGQNGETQYF
TGTGCCACCAGCAGAGGCCAAAACGGGGAGACCCAGTACTTC
>TRBV4-3|-|TRBJ2-2|-|12
CASSQATGELFF
TGCGCCAGCAGCCAAGCGACCGGGGAGCTGTTTTTT
>TRBV9|once|TRBJ2-2|-|16
CASSVVVGASTGELFF
TGTGCCAGCAGCGTAGTGGTCGGGGCCTCCACCGGGGAGCTGTTTTTT
>TRBV10-3|few|TRBJ1-2|-|13
CAIRGASTVGYTF
TGTGCCATCAGGGGGGCCTCGACCGTCGGCTACACCTTC
>TRBV5-1|-|TRBJ1-1|-|14
CASSLGERHTEAFF
TGCGCCAGCAGCTTAGGGGAACGGCACACTGAAGCTTTCTTT
>TRBV14|-|TRBJ2-2|-|13
CASSQVVTGELFF
TGTGCCAGCAGCCAAGTTGTGACCGGGGAGCTGTTTTTT
>TRBV5-4|-|TRBJ2-7|TRBD1|14
CASSPGTDSYEQYF
TGTGCCAGCAGCCCCGGGACAGACTCCTACGAGCAGTACTTC
>TRBV18|-|TRBJ2-5|-|12
CASSPGRETQYF
TGTGCCAGCTCACCGGGGAGGGAGACCCAGTACTTC
>TRBV5-5|-|TRBJ1-1|TRBD1|14
CASSLTGVLSEAFF
TGTGCCAGCAGCTTAACAGGGGTTCTGTCGGAAGCTTTCTTT
>TRBV4-1|few|TRBJ1-5|-|17
CASLHPSPRTDNQPQHF
TGCGCCAGCTTGCACCCCAGTCCCAGGACAGATAATCAGCCCCAGCATTTT
>TRBV4-2|-|TRBJ2-2|TRBD2|17
CASSRGLAGVETGELFF
TGTGCCAGCAGCCGAGGACTAGCGGGAGTAGAAACCGGGGAGCTGTTTTTT
>TRBV18|-|TRBJ1-1|-|14
CASSLQSGRTEAFF
TGTGCCAGCTCACTACAATCAGGCCGCACTGAAGCTTTCTTT
>TRBV4-1|-|TRBJ2-7|-|16
CASSPSSQGRANEQYF
TGCGCCAGCAGCCCATCCTCCCAGGGGCGCGCGAACGAGCAGTACTTC
>TRBV14|-|TRBJ2-2|-|17
CASSQDETGRMTGELFF
TGTGCCAGCAGCCAAGATGAAACAGGGAGGATGACCGGGGAGCTGTTTTTT
>TRBV6-5|few|TRBJ1-1|-|12
CASSYSNTEAFF
TGTGCCAGCAGTTACTCAAACACTGAAGCTTTCTTT
>TRBV4-1|once|TRBJ1-5|-|17
CASSQDARGPGSRPQHF
TGCGCCAGCAGCCAAGATGCCCGAGGACCTGGCTCTCGTCCCCAGCATTTT
>TRBV19|once|TRBJ1-5|-|17
CASSGRQEDYSNQPQHF
TGTGCCAGTAGCGGGCGTCAGGAGGACTATAGCAATCAGCCCCAGCATTTT
>TRBV6-5|-|TRBJ1-2|-|14
CASSYSYSSYGYTF
TGTGCCAGCAGTTACTCGTACAGTAGCTATGGCTACACCTTC
>TRBV21-1|-|TRBJ2-5|-|16
CASSNHLPTYQETQYF
TGTGCCAGCAGCAACCATCTTCCCACCTACCAAGAGACCCAGTACTTC